This T cell receptor (beta chain) was profiled in a study of shared clonotypes between healthy human individuals. Study-wide findings and caveats: Across a handful of donors, naive CD4 shared roughly 5%, naive CD8 under 4%, memory CD4 roughly 2.4%, memory CD8 more than 0.35%.

About this clone itself: The antigen remains unidentified.

Using immunoSEQ multiplex PCR, the repertoire was profiled, and TCRdb retains in-frame clones only, with some absent. The sample contains about 1.1 million clones, about 80% of which appear only once. The sequenced sample was memory CD4+ T cells from PBMCs. Described subset: CD45RA-negative fraction. This TCR derives from a man younger than 30 in good health. Some clones in this sample may be carry-over from other donors' samples.

The CDR3 DNA reads TGTGCCAGCAGATCAAGACTAGCTGCAGATACGCAGTATTTT. Translating gives CASRSRLAADTQYF. The rearrangement uses TRBV7-9 and TRBJ2-3, with 7 nucleotides matching TRBD2. The germline CDR1 and CDR2 sequences are SEHNR and FQNEAQ (reference sequence). The V segment lost 6 bases and the J segment 4 bases; nucleotides outside the gene matches: 7. The CDR3 has 14 amino acids.